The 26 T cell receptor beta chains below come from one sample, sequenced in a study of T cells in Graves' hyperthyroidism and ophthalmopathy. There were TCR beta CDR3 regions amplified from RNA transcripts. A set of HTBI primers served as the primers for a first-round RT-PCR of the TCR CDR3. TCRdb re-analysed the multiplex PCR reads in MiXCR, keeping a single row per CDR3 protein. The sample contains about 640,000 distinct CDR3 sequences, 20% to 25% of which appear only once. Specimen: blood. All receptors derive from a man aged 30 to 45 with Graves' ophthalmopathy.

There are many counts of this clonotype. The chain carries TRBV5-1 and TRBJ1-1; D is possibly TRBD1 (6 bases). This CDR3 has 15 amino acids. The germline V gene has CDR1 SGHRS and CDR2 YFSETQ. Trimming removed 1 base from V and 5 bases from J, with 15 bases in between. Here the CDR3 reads CASSLIKGQGTEAFF. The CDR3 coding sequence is TGCGCCAGCAGCTTGATTAAGGGTCAGGGGACTGAAGCTTTCTTT.

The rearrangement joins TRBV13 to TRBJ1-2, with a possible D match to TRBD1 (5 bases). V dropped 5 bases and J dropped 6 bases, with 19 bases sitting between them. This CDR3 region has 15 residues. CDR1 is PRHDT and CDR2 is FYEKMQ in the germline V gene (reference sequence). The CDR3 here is CASSLALEGRHGYTF. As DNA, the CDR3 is TGTGCCAGCAGCCTCGCCCTGGAGGGGCGACATGGCTACACCTTC.

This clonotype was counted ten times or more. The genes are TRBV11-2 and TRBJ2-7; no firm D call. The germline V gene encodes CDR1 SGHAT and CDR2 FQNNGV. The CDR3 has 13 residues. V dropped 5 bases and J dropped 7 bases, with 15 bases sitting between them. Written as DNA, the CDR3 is TGTGCCAGCAGCCCCCTAGGTGCTCGGGAGCAGTACTTC. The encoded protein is CASSPLGAREQYF. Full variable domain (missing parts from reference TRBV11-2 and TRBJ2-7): EAGVAQSPRYKIIEKRQSVAFWCNPISGHATLYWYQQILGQGPKLLIQFQNNGVVDDSQLPKDRFSAERLKGVDSTLKIQPAKLEDSAVYLCASSPLGAREQYFGPGTRLTVT.

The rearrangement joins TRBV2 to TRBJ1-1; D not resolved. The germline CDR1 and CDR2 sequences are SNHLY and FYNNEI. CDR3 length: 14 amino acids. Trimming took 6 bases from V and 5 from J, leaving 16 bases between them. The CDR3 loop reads CASRVGLGITEAFF. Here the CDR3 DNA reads TGTGCCAGCAGGGTAGGGCTGGGGATAACTGAAGCTTTCTTT.

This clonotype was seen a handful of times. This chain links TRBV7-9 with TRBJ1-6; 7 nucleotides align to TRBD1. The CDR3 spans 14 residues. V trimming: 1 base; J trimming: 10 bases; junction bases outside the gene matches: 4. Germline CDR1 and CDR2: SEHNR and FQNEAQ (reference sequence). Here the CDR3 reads CASSLVQGGSPLHF. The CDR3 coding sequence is TGTGCCAGCAGCTTAGTCCAGGGGGGATCACCCCTCCACTTT.

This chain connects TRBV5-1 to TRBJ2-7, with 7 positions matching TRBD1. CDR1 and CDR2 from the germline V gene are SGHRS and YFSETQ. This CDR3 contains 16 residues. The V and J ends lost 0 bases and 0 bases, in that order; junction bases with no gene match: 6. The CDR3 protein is CASSLGEGARSYEQYF. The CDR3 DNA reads TGCGCCAGCAGCTTGGGAGAGGGGGCCCGCTCCTACGAGCAGTACTTC.

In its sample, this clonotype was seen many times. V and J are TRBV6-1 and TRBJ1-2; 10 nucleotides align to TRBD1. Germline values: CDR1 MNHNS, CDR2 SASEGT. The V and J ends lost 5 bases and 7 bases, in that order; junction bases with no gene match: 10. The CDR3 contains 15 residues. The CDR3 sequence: CASSTGTGVLVGYTF. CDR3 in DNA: TGTGCCAGCAGTACCGGGACAGGGGTTTTAGTTGGCTACACCTTC.

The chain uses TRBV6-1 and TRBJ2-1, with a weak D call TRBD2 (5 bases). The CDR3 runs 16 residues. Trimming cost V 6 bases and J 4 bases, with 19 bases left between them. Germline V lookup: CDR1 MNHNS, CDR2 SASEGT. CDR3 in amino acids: CASRHALRTDYNEQFF. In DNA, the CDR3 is TGTGCCAGCAGGCACGCCTTGAGGACTGATTACAATGAGCAGTTCTTC.

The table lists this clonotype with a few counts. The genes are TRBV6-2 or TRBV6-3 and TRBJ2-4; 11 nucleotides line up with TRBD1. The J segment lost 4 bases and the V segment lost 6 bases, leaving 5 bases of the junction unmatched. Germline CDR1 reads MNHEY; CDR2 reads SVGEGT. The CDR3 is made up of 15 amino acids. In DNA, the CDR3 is TGTGCCAGCAGCGCCGGGACAGGGGGTAAAAACATTCAGTACTTC. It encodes CASSAGTGGKNIQYF.

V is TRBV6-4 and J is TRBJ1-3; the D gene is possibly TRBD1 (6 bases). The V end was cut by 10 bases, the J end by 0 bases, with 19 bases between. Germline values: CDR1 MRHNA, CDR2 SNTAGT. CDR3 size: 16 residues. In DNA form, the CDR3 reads TGTGCCACCTCGACCAGGGGTTCAAGCTCTGGAAACACCATATATTTT. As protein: CATSTRGSSSGNTIYF.

For the CDR3, the DNA is TGTGCCAGCAGCTTGTTACGCGGGATGGTAGAGACCCAGTACTTC. Translation gives CASSLLRGMVETQYF. The V gene is TRBV5-6, the J gene TRBJ2-5; TRBD2 is a possible D gene (6 bases). Germline lookup yields CDR1 SGHDT and CDR2 YYEEEE. The V and J ends lost 1 base and 4 bases respectively, with 14 bases between them. CDR3 length equals 15 residues. Supplemented by reference TRBV5-6 and TRBJ2-5, the full variable domain reads DAGVTQSPTHLIKTRGQQVTLRCSPKSGHDTVSWYQQALGQGPQFIFQYYEEEERQRGNFPDRFSGHQFPNYSSELNVNALLLGDSALYLCASSLLRGMVETQYFGPGTRLLVL.

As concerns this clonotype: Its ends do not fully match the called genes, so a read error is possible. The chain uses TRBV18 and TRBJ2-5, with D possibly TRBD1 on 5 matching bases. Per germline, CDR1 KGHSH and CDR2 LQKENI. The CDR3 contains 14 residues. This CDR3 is CASTPPRPGETQYF. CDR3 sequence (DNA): TGTGCCAGCACACCGCCCCGCCCAGGGGAGACCCAGTACTTC.

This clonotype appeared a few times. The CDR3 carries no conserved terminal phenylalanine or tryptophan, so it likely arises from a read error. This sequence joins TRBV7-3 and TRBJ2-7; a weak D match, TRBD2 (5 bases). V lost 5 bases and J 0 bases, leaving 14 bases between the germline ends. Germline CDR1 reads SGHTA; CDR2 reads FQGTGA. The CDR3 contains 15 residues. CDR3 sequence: CASSQGGASSYEQYL. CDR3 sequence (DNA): TGTGCCAGCAGCCAAGGAGGCGCCAGCTCCTACGAGCAGTACCTC.

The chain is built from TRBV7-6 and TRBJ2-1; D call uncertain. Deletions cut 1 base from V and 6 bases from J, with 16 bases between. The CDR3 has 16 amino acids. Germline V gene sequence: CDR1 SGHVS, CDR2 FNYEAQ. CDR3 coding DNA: TGTGCCAGCAGCTTAGGAACCCCTCCTCTGGGCAATGAGCAGTTCTTC. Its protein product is CASSLGTPPLGNEQFF.

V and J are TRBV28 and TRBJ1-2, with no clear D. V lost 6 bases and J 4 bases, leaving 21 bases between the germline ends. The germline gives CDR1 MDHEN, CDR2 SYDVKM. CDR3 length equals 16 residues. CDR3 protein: CASSPQTQLTSYGYTF. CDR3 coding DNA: TGTGCCAGCAGCCCCCAGACACAACTTACGTCCTATGGCTACACCTTC.

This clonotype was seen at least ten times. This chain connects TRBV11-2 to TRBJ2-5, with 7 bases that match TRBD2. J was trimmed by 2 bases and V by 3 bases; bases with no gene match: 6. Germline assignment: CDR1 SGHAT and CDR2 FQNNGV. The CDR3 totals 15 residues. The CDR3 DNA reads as TGTGCCAGCAGCTTGGGCGGGAGAGGGCAAGAGACCCAGTACTTC. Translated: CASSLGGRGQETQYF. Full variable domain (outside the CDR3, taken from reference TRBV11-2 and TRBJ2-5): EAGVAQSPRYKIIEKRQSVAFWCNPISGHATLYWYQQILGQGPKLLIQFQNNGVVDDSQLPKDRFSAERLKGVDSTLKIQPAKLEDSAVYLCASSLGGRGQETQYFGPGTRLLVL.

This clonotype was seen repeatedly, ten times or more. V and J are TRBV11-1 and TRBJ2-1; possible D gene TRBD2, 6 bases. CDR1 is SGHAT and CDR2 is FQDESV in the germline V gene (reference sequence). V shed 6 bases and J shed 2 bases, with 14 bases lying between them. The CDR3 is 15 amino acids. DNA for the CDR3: TGTGCCAGCAGTTCCGGGAGCCAACCCTACAATGAGCAGTTCTTC. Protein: CASSSGSQPYNEQFF.

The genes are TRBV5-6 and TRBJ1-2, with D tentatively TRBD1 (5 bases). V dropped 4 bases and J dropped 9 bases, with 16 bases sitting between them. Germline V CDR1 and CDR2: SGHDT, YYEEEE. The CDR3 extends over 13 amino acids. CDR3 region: CASSQRRGWSYTF. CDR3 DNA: TGTGCCAGCAGCCAAAGACGGGGCTGGAGCTACACCTTC.

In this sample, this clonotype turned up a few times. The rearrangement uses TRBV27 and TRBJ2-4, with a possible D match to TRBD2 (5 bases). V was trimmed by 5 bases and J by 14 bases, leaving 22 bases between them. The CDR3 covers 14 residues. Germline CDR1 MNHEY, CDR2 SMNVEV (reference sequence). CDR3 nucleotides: TGTGCCAGCAGTGCATTGCGCTCGCCACGGCGGGAGTACTTC. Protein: CASSALRSPRREYF.

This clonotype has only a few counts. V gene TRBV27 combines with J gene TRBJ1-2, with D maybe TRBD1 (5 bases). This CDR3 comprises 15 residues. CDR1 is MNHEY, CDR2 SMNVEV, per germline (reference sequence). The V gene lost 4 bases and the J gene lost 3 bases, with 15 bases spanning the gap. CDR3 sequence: CASSSLRTGHYGYTF. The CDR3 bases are TGTGCCAGCAGTTCCCTTAGGACGGGACACTATGGCTACACCTTC.

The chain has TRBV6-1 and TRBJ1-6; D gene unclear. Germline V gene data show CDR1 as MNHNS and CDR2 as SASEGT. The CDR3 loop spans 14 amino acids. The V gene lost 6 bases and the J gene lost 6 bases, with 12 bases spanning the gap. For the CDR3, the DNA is TGTGCCAGCAGAGGACGGGGAGGTAATTCACCCCTCCACTTT. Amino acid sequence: CASRGRGGNSPLHF.

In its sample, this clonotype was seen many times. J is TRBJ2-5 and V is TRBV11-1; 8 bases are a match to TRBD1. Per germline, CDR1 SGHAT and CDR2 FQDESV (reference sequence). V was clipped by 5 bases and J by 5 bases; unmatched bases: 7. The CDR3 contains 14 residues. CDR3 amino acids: CASSIDRGWETQYF. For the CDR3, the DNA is TGTGCCAGCAGCATCGACAGGGGTTGGGAGACCCAGTACTTC.

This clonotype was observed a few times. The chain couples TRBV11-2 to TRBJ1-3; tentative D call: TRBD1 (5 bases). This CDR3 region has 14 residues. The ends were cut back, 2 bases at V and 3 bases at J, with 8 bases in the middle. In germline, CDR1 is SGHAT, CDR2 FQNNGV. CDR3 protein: CASSLTGDGNTIYF. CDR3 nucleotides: TGTGCCAGCAGCTTAACGGGGGATGGAAACACCATATATTTT.

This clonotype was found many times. CDR3 bases: TGTGCCAGCACCACGGGACAGCGAAGCTACACCTTC. Its translation is CASTTGQRSYTF. The chain combines TRBV11-2 with TRBJ1-2; TRBD1 matches at 7 bases. The CDR3 has 12 amino acids. Germline V gene lookup returns CDR1 SGHAT and CDR2 FQNNGV. Losses at the gene ends were 7 bases for V and 9 bases for J; bases not matched to a gene: 8.

The CDR3 loop reads CSATDRVVQPQHF. CDR3 in DNA: TGCAGTGCTACGGACAGGGTTGTACAGCCCCAGCATTTT. The chain combines TRBV20-1 with TRBJ1-5; 8 positions agree with TRBD1. Germline trimming cut 4 bases from V and 7 bases from J; bases unmatched to any gene: 6. The germline V gene has CDR1 DFQATT and CDR2 SNEGSKA (reference sequence). This CDR3 is built from 13 residues.

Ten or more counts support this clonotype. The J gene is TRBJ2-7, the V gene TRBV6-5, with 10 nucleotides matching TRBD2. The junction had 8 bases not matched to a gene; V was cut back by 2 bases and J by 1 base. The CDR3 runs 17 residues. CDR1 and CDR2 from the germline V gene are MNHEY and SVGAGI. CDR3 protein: CASSYKASGSWSYEQYF. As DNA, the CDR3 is TGTGCCAGCAGTTACAAGGCTAGCGGGAGCTGGTCCTACGAGCAGTACTTC.